This T cell receptor beta chain was sequenced during a study of CD8 T cells in ankylosing spondylitis. Overall study findings and caveats: Apparently characteristic of ankylosing spondylitis blood was a TCR beta motif (eight highly homologous variants). CD8+ cells made up the disease-linked clones, which were relatively rare in peripheral blood. Reactive arthritis synovial fluid and blood were previously reported to contain some motif variants.

Only a few counts were recorded for this clonotype. What it binds is not known. Quantitative 5'-RACE with molecular barcodes produced the TCR beta libraries. Each CDR3 protein gets one entry after TCRdb re-called the 5' RACE reads with MiXCR. Counted here are roughly 440,000 distinct CDR3 sequences, about 15% occurring once; the ten biggest clones make up approximately 0.97%. Trimming shortened V by 2 bases and J by 10 bases, and 13 bases separated the two germline ends. The length of the CDR3 is 13 residues. Germline loops: CDR1 SGHDT, CDR2 YYEEEE. The TCR originated in a male donor with ankylosing spondylitis. The sequenced material came from blood, either unsorted or a sorted T cell fraction (not recorded which). The rearrangement joins TRBV5-6 to TRBJ2-1, with D unclear. CDR3 DNA: TGTGCCAGCAGCTTCATTTCGGTCCAGGAGCAGTTCTTC. Residues: CASSFISVQEQFF.